The present TCR beta chain was sequenced within a study of OX40 agonist ivuxolimab in advanced cancers. As for the study in general: Patients received the agonistic anti-OX40 (CD134) antibody ivuxolimab.

The CDR3 runs 14 residues. The germline CDR1 and CDR2 sequences are PRHDT and FYEKMQ (reference sequence). V was trimmed by 3 bases and J by 2 bases, leaving 11 bases between them. Libraries were prepared by immunoSEQ multiplex PCR; TCRdb keeps only in-frame clonotypes and omits some of them. Of 25,000 to 30,000 clones listed, 80% to 90% are singletons. The specimen was CD4+ or CD8+ T cells sorted from blood, collected in a trial of the OX40 agonist ivuxolimab. This rearrangement joins TRBV13 to TRBJ2-7, with D perhaps matching TRBD2 (5 bases). The receptor was isolated from an adult with an advanced solid tumor such as melanoma, head and neck, liver or kidney cancer. In nucleotides, the CDR3 is TGTGCCAGCAGCTTGGGTGGGAGTCCCTACGAGCAGTACTTC. Translated, it gives CASSLGGSPYEQYF. The entire variable domain, with the rest obtained from reference TRBV13 and TRBJ2-7, is as follows: AAGVIQSPRHLIKEKRETATLKCYPIPRHDTVYWYQQGPGQDPQFLISFYEKMQSDKGSIPDRFSAQQFSDYHSELNMSSLELGDSALYFCASSLGGSPYEQYFGPGTRLTVT.